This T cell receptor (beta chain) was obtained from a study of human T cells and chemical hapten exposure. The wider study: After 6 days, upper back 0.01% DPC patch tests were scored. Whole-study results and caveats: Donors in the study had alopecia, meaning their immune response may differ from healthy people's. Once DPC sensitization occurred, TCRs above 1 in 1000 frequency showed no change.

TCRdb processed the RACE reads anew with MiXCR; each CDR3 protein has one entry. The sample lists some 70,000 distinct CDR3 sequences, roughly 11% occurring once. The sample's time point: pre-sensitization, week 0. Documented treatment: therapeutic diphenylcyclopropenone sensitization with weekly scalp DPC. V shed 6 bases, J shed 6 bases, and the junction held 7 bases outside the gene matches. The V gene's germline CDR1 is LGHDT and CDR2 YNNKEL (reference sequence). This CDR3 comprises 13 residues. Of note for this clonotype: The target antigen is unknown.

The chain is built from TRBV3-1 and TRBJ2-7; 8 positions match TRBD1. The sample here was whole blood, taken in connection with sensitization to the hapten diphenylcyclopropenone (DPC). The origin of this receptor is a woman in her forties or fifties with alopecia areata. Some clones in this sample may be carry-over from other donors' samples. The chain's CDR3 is CASSRDRKFEQYF. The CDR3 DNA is TGTGCCAGCAGTAGGGACAGGAAGTTCGAGCAGTACTTC.